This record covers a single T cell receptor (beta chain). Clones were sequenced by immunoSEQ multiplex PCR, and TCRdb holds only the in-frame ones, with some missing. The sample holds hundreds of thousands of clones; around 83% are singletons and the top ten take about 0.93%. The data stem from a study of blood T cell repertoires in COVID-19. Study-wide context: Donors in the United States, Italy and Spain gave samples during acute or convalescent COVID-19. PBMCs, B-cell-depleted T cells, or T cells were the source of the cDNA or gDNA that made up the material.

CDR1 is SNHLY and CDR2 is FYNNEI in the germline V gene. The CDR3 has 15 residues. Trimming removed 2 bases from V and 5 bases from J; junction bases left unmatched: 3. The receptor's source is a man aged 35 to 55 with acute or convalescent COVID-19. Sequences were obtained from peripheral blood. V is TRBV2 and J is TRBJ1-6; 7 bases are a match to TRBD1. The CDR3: CASSERQGDNSPLHF. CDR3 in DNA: TGTGCCAGCAGTGAAAGGCAGGGGGATAATTCACCCCTCCACTTT.